The TCR beta chain described here comes from a study of a mutant IDH1 vaccine in newly diagnosed glioma. On this clone: Its specificity is not known.

The CDR3 extends over 17 amino acids. Germline-derived CDR1 and CDR2 are SNHLY and FYNNEI. The V and J ends lost 8 bases and 5 bases, in that order; junction bases with no gene match: 15. Sequenced by immunoSEQ multiplex PCR; TCRdb stores in-frame clones only, minus some. This table has tens of thousands of clones, roughly four fifths appearing once. The time point denotes: week 47, end of study. The investigators gave 300 ug of mutant IDH1 20-mer peptide in each vaccine dose, together with topical imiquimod. The J gene is TRBJ1-2, the V gene TRBV2, with 12 bases that match TRBD1. Material: PBMCs, obtained from a glioma patient whose treatment included an IDH1 peptide vaccine. This TCR was recovered from a woman between 45 and 65 years old with glioma. CDR3 DNA: TGTGCCAGCGGGGCCACCCGGGACAGGGGGCTTTTTTATGGCTACACCTTC. As protein: CASGATRDRGLFYGYTF.